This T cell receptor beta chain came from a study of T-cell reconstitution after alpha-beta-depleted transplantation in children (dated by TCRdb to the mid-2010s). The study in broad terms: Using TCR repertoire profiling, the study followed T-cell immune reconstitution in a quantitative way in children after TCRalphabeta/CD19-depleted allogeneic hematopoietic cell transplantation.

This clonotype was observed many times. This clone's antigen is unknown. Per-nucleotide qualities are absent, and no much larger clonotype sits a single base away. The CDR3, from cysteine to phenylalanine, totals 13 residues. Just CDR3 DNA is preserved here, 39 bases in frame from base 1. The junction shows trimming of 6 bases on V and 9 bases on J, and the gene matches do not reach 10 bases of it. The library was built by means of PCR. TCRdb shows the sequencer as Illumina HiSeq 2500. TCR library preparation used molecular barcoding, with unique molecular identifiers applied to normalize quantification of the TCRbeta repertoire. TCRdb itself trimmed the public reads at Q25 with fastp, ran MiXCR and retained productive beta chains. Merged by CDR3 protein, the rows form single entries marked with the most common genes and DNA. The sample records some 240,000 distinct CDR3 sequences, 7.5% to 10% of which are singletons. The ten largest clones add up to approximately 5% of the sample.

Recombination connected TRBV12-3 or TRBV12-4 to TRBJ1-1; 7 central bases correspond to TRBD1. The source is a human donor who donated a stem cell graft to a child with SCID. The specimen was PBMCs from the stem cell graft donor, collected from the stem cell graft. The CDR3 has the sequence CASRLPTTGKAFF. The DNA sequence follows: TGTGCCAGCAGGTTACCAACGACAGGGAAAGCTTTCTTT.